The rows below give T cell receptor beta chains drawn from one sample of a study of shared clonotypes between healthy human individuals. Repertoires were generated with immunoSEQ multiplex PCR, while TCRdb's copy carries only in-frame clones and drops some. In the table there are about 560,000 clones, around 76% of which are singletons. The sample was PBMCs. These TCRs come from a woman in her thirties or forties in good health. Some clones in this sample may be carry-over from other donors' samples. Both conserved end residues are part of each CDR3. Fields, in order: CDR3 DNA, CDR3 protein, CDR3 length, D gene, V gene, J gene, clone size. The D gene is left open where the match is weak. Some rows mark clone size as missing; the rest say once, few, many or name a class of expanded clone.

DNA: TGTGCCAGCAGCTCCCAGGTGGGACCCTGGGAGACCCAGTACTTC; CDR3: CASSSQVGPWETQYF; length: 15; D: .; V: TRBV11-2; J: TRBJ2-5; size: .
DNA: TGTGCCAGCAGCTCCCGGGTTAGCGGGAGATATGAGCAGTTCTTC; CDR3: CASSSRVSGRYEQFF; length: 15; D: TRBD2; V: TRBV11-2; J: TRBJ2-1; size: .
DNA: TGTGCCAGCAGTGCCCTGCAGGGCTCCGAGCAGTACTTC; CDR3: CASSALQGSEQYF; length: 13; D: .; V: TRBV6-5; J: TRBJ2-7; size: .
DNA: TGTGCCAGCAGCTCCCAGACTAGCGTCAACTCCTACGAGCAGTACTTC; CDR3: CASSSQTSVNSYEQYF; length: 16; D: TRBD2; V: TRBV7-9; J: TRBJ2-7; size: .
DNA: TGTGCCAGCAGTTTTGGGGCTACCTATGGCTACACCTTC; CDR3: CASSFGATYGYTF; length: 13; D: .; V: TRBV28; J: TRBJ1-2; size: .
DNA: TGTGATCCGGGGGGCTGTTCCGGGTCGCTGGCAACTAATGAAAAACTGTTTTTT; CDR3: CDPGGCSGSLATNEKLFF; length: 18; D: .; V: TRBV7-8; J: TRBJ1-4; size: .
DNA: TGTGCCAGCTCACCAGGAGGGAAAGAGACCCAGTACTTC; CDR3: CASSPGGKETQYF; length: 13; D: .; V: TRBV18; J: TRBJ2-5; size: .
DNA: TGTGCCAGCAGCCCCGGGCTAGCGAGCTACGAGCAGTACTTC; CDR3: CASSPGLASYEQYF; length: 14; D: .; V: TRBV6-5; J: TRBJ2-7; size: .
DNA: TGTGCCTTACTGAAGCGGAGAGGTAACGAGCAGTACTTC; CDR3: CALLKRRGNEQYF; length: 13; D: .; V: TRBV30; J: TRBJ2-7; size: .
DNA: TGTGCCAGCTCACCATCGGCAGGGTACAATCAGCCCCAGCATTTT; CDR3: CASSPSAGYNQPQHF; length: 15; D: .; V: TRBV18; J: TRBJ1-5; size: many
DNA: TGTGCCAGCAGACGGACAGGGGGGATATACGAGCAGTACTTC; CDR3: CASRRTGGIYEQYF; length: 14; D: TRBD1; V: TRBV2; J: TRBJ2-7; size: .
DNA: TGTGCCTGGAATAGGCGGCGCGAAAAACTGTTTTTT; CDR3: CAWNRRREKLFF; length: 12; D: .; V: TRBV30; J: TRBJ1-4; size: .
DNA: TGCGCCAGCAGCACACCTAGCGGGAGGTCTTACGAGCAGTACTTC; CDR3: CASSTPSGRSYEQYF; length: 15; D: TRBD2; V: TRBV4-1; J: TRBJ2-7; size: .
DNA: TGTGCCAGCAGTGAAGCGCTTAAGAGCCAGTACTTC; CDR3: CASSEALKSQYF; length: 12; D: .; V: TRBV2; J: TRBJ2-5; size: .
DNA: TGTGCCAGCAGACGAACAGGGGACTATGGCTACACCTTC; CDR3: CASRRTGDYGYTF; length: 13; D: TRBD1; V: TRBV6-5; J: TRBJ1-2; size: once
DNA: TGTGCCATCAGTGGGGCCGGGACTAGCGGTTTTAGCACAGATACGCAGTATTTT; CDR3: CAISGAGTSGFSTDTQYF; length: 18; D: TRBD2; V: TRBV10-3; J: TRBJ2-3; size: .